One TCR beta chain is described in this entry. The antigen is not known. Primers used in a second PCR of roughly 6 to 12 cycles were a sample-barcoded 5' primer and a J-beta primer mix. TCRdb re-derived calls from the 5' RACE reads in MiXCR, one entry per CDR3 protein. The data show hundreds of thousands of distinct CDR3 sequences, with approximately 48% seen just once and approximately 20% held by the top ten. The CDR3 length is 12 residues. Per the germline V gene, CDR1 is DFQATT and CDR2 is SNEGSKA (reference sequence). These data belong to a study of blood T cells in healthy people across ages. Findings and limits, study-wide: Because sorting was not performed, PBMCs prevented conclusive naive versus antigen-experienced comparison. TCR beta diversity correlated strongly with naive T cell percentage.

The receptor was isolated from a man aged 55 to 70 in good health. The sample taken for sequencing was blood. The V gene is TRBV20-1, the J gene TRBJ2-4; a possible D gene is TRBD2 (6 bases). The DNA end is a closer match to TRBJ2-7, so the J assignment may be wrong. The CDR3, as DNA: TGCAGTGGAAAGGGACTGTTCTACGAGCAGTACTTC. It yields the protein CSGKGLFYEQYF.